The 32 T cell receptor beta chains reported below all come from one sample, sequenced in a study of OX40 agonist ivuxolimab in advanced cancers. Produced via immunoSEQ multiplex PCR; TCRdb's table is partial and in-frame only. The sample yields approximately 73,000 clones, roughly 87% seen once. The starting material was CD4+ or CD8+ T cells sorted from blood, obtained in a trial of the OX40 agonist ivuxolimab. The receptor source for this set is an adult with an advanced solid tumor such as melanoma, head and neck, liver or kidney cancer.

V and J are TRBV15 and TRBJ1-4; the D is unclear. V dropped 1 base and J dropped 0 bases, with 6 bases sitting between them. CDR3 length equals 15 residues. Germline V gives CDR1 LNHNV, CDR2 YYDKDF (reference sequence). DNA for the CDR3: TGTGCCACCAGCAGAGTGACTGCAACTAATGAAAAACTGTTTTTT. It is translated as CATSRVTATNEKLFF.

This chain links TRBV30 with TRBJ2-4, with D maybe TRBD1 (5 bases). The CDR3 runs 15 residues. V dropped 0 bases and J dropped 0 bases, with 9 bases sitting between them. The germline V gene has CDR1 GTSNPN and CDR2 SVGIG (reference sequence). The CDR3 region is CAWSVDSLAKNIQYF. The CDR3 DNA follows: TGTGCCTGGAGTGTCGACAGTTTAGCCAAAAACATTCAGTACTTC. Full variable domain (remainder filled in from reference TRBV30 and TRBJ2-4): SQTIHQWPATLVQPVGSPLSLECTVEGTSNPNLYWYRQAAGRGLQLLFYSVGIGQISSEVPQNLSASRPQDRQFILSSKKLLLSDSGFYLCAWSVDSLAKNIQYFGAGTRLSVL.

The chain employs TRBV7-2 and TRBJ2-5, with D maybe TRBD2 (6 bases). The germline V and J ends were trimmed by 2 bases and 2 bases, with 9 bases remaining between them. The length of the CDR3 is 14 residues. Germline values: CDR1 SGHTA, CDR2 FQGNSA. The CDR3 loop reads CASSLFGGQETQYF. The CDR3 DNA reads as TGTGCCAGCAGCTTATTTGGGGGGCAAGAGACCCAGTACTTC. Full variable domain (outside the CDR3, taken from reference TRBV7-2 and TRBJ2-5): GAGVSQSPSNKVTEKGKDVELRCDPISGHTALYWYRQSLGQGLEFLIYFQGNSAPDKSGLPSDRFSAERTGGSVSTLTIQRTQQEDSAVYLCASSLFGGQETQYFGPGTRLLVL.

The CDR3 loop is CASSLGGPQETQYF. The CDR3 nucleotides are TGCGCCAGCAGCTTGGGTGGGCCTCAAGAGACCCAGTACTTC. V is TRBV5-1 and J is TRBJ2-5; D remains unclear. V shed 0 bases and J shed 2 bases, with 8 bases lying between them. The CDR3 has 14 amino acids. Per the germline V gene, CDR1 is SGHRS and CDR2 is YFSETQ.

This chain uses TRBV11-2 with TRBJ1-4; D remains ambiguous. This CDR3 is built from 13 residues. Trimming took off 6 bases at V and 7 bases at J, with 12 bases between the two ends. Germline V gene data show CDR1 as SGHAT and CDR2 as FQNNGV. CDR3 residues: CASSYRAGEKLFF. DNA for the CDR3: TGTGCCAGCAGTTATAGGGCGGGTGAAAAACTGTTTTTT.

V and J are TRBV6-5 and TRBJ1-3; D is unresolved. Trimming took 5 bases from V and 0 from J, leaving 8 bases between them. This CDR3 has 14 residues. Germline-derived CDR1 and CDR2 are MNHEY and SVGAGI. The CDR3 here is CASSETRSGNTIYF. In nucleotides, the CDR3 is TGTGCCAGCAGTGAAACCCGCTCTGGAAACACCATATATTTT.

V is TRBV7-3 and J is TRBJ2-1; 13 bases map to TRBD2. The ends lost 5 bases at V and 8 bases at J; junction bases unmatched: 6. CDR3 length: 15 amino acids. CDR1 is SGHTA and CDR2 is FQGTGA in the germline V gene. The CDR3 spells CASSPRTSGSDEQFF. The CDR3 region has the DNA TGTGCCAGCAGCCCGCGGACTAGCGGGAGCGATGAGCAGTTCTTC.

The chain has TRBV7-2 and TRBJ2-5, with unresolved D. CDR1 SGHTA and CDR2 FQGNSA come from the germline V gene. V was shortened by 2 bases and J by 5 bases, with 3 bases between the two germline ends. The CDR3 sequence is 11 residues long. CDR3 nucleotide sequence: TGTGCCAGCAGCTTATCGGAGACCCAGTACTTC. Its protein product is CASSLSETQYF.

This clone was observed a handful of times. This chain connects TRBV19 to TRBJ1-5; no clear D. The CDR3 contains 14 residues. Germline V CDR1 and CDR2: LNHDA, SQIVND (reference sequence). V lost 5 bases, J lost 2 bases, and 10 bases lay in between. The CDR3 DNA reads TGTGCCAGTAGTTCCACTTTGGGCAATCAGCCCCAGCATTTT. Its translation: CASSSTLGNQPQHF.

This rearrangement joins TRBV6-5 to TRBJ1-5; TRBD1 agrees at 10 bases. CDR1 is MNHEY and CDR2 is SVGAGI in the germline V gene. This CDR3 is 16 amino acids long. V lost 4 bases to trimming and J lost 3 bases; unmatched junction nucleotides: 6. CDR3 amino acids: CASSSRQGALNQPQHF. The DNA for the CDR3 is TGTGCCAGCAGTTCGCGACAGGGGGCTCTCAATCAGCCCCAGCATTTT.

The CDR3 loop is CASSLGASNYGYTF. In nucleotides, the CDR3 is TGCGCCAGCAGCTTGGGTGCTTCTAACTATGGCTACACCTTC. V is TRBV5-1 and J is TRBJ1-2; the D is unclear. V dropped 0 bases and J dropped 0 bases, with 6 bases sitting between them. The CDR3 has 14 amino acids. Germline CDR1 SGHRS, CDR2 YFSETQ.

The chain is built from TRBV30 and TRBJ2-7; D is ambiguous. The CDR3 spans 12 residues. Deletions cut 6 bases from V and 0 bases from J, with 9 bases between. The V gene's germline CDR1 is GTSNPN and CDR2 SVGIG (reference sequence). In DNA form, the CDR3 reads TGTGCCTGCGACCGGAGCTCCTACGAGCAGTACTTC. As protein: CACDRSSYEQYF.

V is TRBV9 and J is TRBJ2-1; TRBD2 matches 8 bases. This CDR3 contains 14 residues. Germline CDR1 reads SGDLS; CDR2 reads YYNGEE. V dropped 2 bases and J dropped 4; count of bases not matched to a gene: 2. The CDR3 sequence: CASSVSGEYNEQFF. The CDR3 DNA sequence: TGTGCCAGCAGCGTTAGCGGGGAGTACAATGAGCAGTTCTTC.

V usage is TRBV30 and J usage is TRBJ1-3, with 9 bases matching TRBD1. The CDR3 has 15 residues. Germline V gene data show CDR1 as GTSNPN and CDR2 as SVGIG (reference sequence). After removal of 1 base from V and 4 bases from J, the junction contained 5 bases not matched to a gene. CDR3 DNA sequence: TGTGCCTGGAGTGCCACGGGACAGGGAGGAAACACCATATATTTT. Its protein product is CAWSATGQGGNTIYF.

The chain is built from TRBV18 and TRBJ2-2; D possibly matches TRBD1 or TRBD2 (5 bases each). The CDR3 length is 15 residues. The germline V and J ends were trimmed by 6 bases and 2 bases, with 13 bases remaining between them. Germline V gives CDR1 KGHSH, CDR2 LQKENI. CDR3 bases: TGTGCCAGCTCCCCAGGGACCGTTAACACCGGGGAGCTGTTTTTT. Translating it yields CASSPGTVNTGELFF.

This clone was counted a few times. V gene TRBV7-3 combines with J gene TRBJ2-2; D is perhaps TRBD2 (6 bases). This CDR3 comprises 13 residues. CDR1 SGHTA and CDR2 FQGTGA come from the germline V gene. V was cut by 5 bases and J by 5 bases, with 9 bases left in between. CDR3 sequence reads: CASSPRETGELFF. CDR3 in DNA: TGTGCCAGCAGCCCCCGGGAGACCGGGGAGCTGTTTTTT.

The chain joins TRBV6-5 to TRBJ2-7; 9 nucleotides agree with TRBD1. CDR3 size: 14 residues. CDR1 MNHEY and CDR2 SVGAGI come from the germline V gene. J lost 2 bases, V lost 4 bases, and 3 bases had no gene match. CDR3 in amino acids: CASSFNRGPYEQYF. The CDR3 DNA sequence: TGTGCCAGCAGTTTCAACAGGGGGCCCTACGAGCAGTACTTC.

This chain joins TRBV5-1 and TRBJ2-7; D remains ambiguous. Germline lookup yields CDR1 SGHRS and CDR2 YFSETQ. The CDR3 has 14 amino acids. V lost 5 bases and J 3 bases, leaving 15 bases between the germline ends. CDR3 amino acids: CASSSSDPIYEQYF. The CDR3 DNA sequence: TGCGCCAGCAGTTCCTCGGACCCTATCTACGAGCAGTACTTC.

As to this clone: The same CDR3 is also encoded by other DNA sequences in this sample. The V call is TRBV18, the J call TRBJ1-5, with D hard to call. The CDR3 length is 13 residues. Deletions cut 3 bases from V and 6 bases from J, with 9 bases between. Germline lookup yields CDR1 KGHSH and CDR2 LQKENI. The CDR3 spells CASSPGGTQPQHF. DNA of the CDR3: TGTGCCAGCTCACCTGGTGGAACTCAGCCCCAGCATTTT.

The chain uses TRBV7-9 and TRBJ2-1; the match to TRBD2 covers 7 bases. Germline CDR1 SEHNR, CDR2 FQNEAQ (reference sequence). The ends lost 5 bases at V and 10 bases at J; junction bases unmatched: 8. The CDR3 runs to 13 residues. The CDR3 reads CASSLREGGEQFF. DNA of the CDR3: TGTGCCAGCAGCCTCCGCGAGGGAGGGGAGCAGTTCTTC.

The CDR3 nucleotides are TGTGCCAGCAGCAAAACCCCGACAGTTTACGAGCAGTACTTC. It codes for CASSKTPTVYEQYF. The J gene is TRBJ2-7, the V gene TRBV21-1; TRBD1, the D gene given by the table, was not confirmed from the DNA. TRBV21-1 is given as a pseudogene. The CDR3 sequence is 14 residues long.

The chain has TRBV30 and TRBJ1-4; D gene ambiguous. Germline V gene lookup returns CDR1 GTSNPN and CDR2 SVGIG (reference sequence). V lost 4 bases and J lost 0, with 9 bases in between. The CDR3 spans 14 residues. DNA for the CDR3: TGTGCCTGGACAACCCGACCAACTAATGAAAAACTGTTTTTT. Protein product: CAWTTRPTNEKLFF.

The chain employs TRBV13 and TRBJ1-6, with a possible D match to TRBD1 (5 bases). The CDR3 covers 14 residues. Germline V gene sequence: CDR1 PRHDT, CDR2 FYEKMQ (reference sequence). V was clipped by 5 bases and J by 7 bases, with 12 bases between them. The CDR3 sequence is CASSPGDRNSPLHF. CDR3 DNA: TGTGCCAGCAGCCCCGGGGACCGCAATTCACCCCTCCACTTT.

The chain uses TRBV5-4 and TRBJ2-3; TRBD2 is a possible D gene (5 bases). There are 14 residues in the CDR3. The germline CDR1 and CDR2 sequences are SGHNT and YYREEE (reference sequence). V was trimmed by 2 bases and J by 4 bases, leaving 11 bases between them. This chain's CDR3 is CASSFWSRADTQYF. CDR3 sequence (DNA): TGTGCCAGCAGCTTCTGGTCGAGGGCAGATACGCAGTATTTT.

This chain joins TRBV28 and TRBJ1-2, with 7 positions matching TRBD1. CDR1 MDHEN and CDR2 SYDVKM come from the germline V gene. Germline trimming cut 7 bases from V and 7 bases from J; bases unmatched to any gene: 9. The CDR3 has 13 amino acids. The chain's CDR3 is CASIRRSGGGYTF. CDR3 DNA: TGTGCCAGCATCCGGCGGTCAGGGGGTGGCTACACCTTC.

This clone showed up just once. The chain couples TRBV4-1 to TRBJ1-5, with 7 bases lining up with TRBD1. V was pared by 4 bases and J by 3 bases, with 3 bases of the junction left unmatched. The CDR3 contains 14 residues. CDR1 MGHRA and CDR2 YSYEKL come from the germline V gene. DNA of the CDR3: TGCGCCAGCAGCCGAGACAGGGCCAATCAGCCCCAGCATTTT. Translating gives CASSRDRANQPQHF.

This chain joins TRBV19 and TRBJ1-1; D may be TRBD1 (6 bases). The CDR3 loop spans 16 amino acids. Germline values: CDR1 LNHDA, CDR2 SQIVND (reference sequence). Trimming pared 3 bases from V and 8 bases from J, leaving 22 bases between. The CDR3 nucleotides are TGTGCCAGTAGTATTTCTACAGGGCGGAGGGTGGGCGAAGCTTTCTTT. It yields the protein CASSISTGRRVGEAFF.

The chain recombines TRBV12-5 with TRBJ2-3, with 7 bases fitting TRBD2. The CDR3 is 15 residues long. CDR1 is LGHNT, CDR2 FRNRAP, per germline. The trim removed 2 bases at V and 2 bases at J, leaving 4 bases unmatched. This CDR3 reads CASGLNLAATDTQYF. The CDR3 nucleotides are TGTGCTAGTGGTTTGAATCTAGCGGCCACAGATACGCAGTATTTT.

The genes are TRBV4-2 and TRBJ1-1; possible D gene TRBD1, 5 bases. The CDR3 spans 16 residues. The germline V and J ends were trimmed by 7 bases and 3 bases, with 21 bases remaining between them. Germline V gene lookup returns CDR1 LGHNA and CDR2 YNFKEQ. The DNA for the CDR3 is TGTGCCAGCATCCCCCACCTAAGCGAACAGGACACTGAAGCTTTCTTT. It encodes CASIPHLSEQDTEAFF.

The V and J genes are TRBV6-1 and TRBJ2-3; D unclear. Germline V lookup: CDR1 MNHNS, CDR2 SASEGT. The CDR3 length is 12 residues. The germline V and J ends were trimmed by 8 bases and 2 bases, with 8 bases remaining between them. The CDR3 loop reads CASWALTDTQYF. The CDR3 DNA reads as TGTGCCAGCTGGGCCCTCACAGATACGCAGTATTTT.

The V call is TRBV6-5, the J call TRBJ1-2, with D maybe TRBD1 (6 bases). CDR1 is MNHEY and CDR2 is SVGAGI in the germline V gene. The CDR3 extends over 14 amino acids. Trimming pared 7 bases from V and 1 base from J, leaving 13 bases between. CDR3 sequence (DNA): TGTGCCAGCACCTTTGGGGGCGGTAACTATGGCTACACCTTC. Its translation is CASTFGGGNYGYTF.

The CDR3 nucleotides are TGCGCCAGCAGCCCCATGGGAGCGGGGGGGCAAGAGACCCAGTACTTC. Amino acids: CASSPMGAGGQETQYF. This rearrangement joins TRBV5-1 to TRBJ2-5; 10 bases are a match to TRBD2. Germline V gives CDR1 SGHRS, CDR2 YFSETQ. This CDR3 region has 16 residues. The V segment lost 4 bases and the J segment 2 bases; nucleotides outside the gene matches: 8.